Detailed here is one T cell receptor (beta chain). Its antigen remains unidentified. The data originate from a study of T-cell reconstitution after alpha-beta-depleted transplantation in children. The study's findings and limits: In some patients, recipient T cells and intrathymic progenitors surviving conditioning explained high day-60 diversity. Among T cells one year after transplant, newly produced cells accounted for most counts and diversity.

This CDR3 is built from 18 residues. After removal of 4 bases from V and 6 bases from J, the junction contained 17 bases not matched to a gene. Germline V gene sequence: CDR1 MNHEY, CDR2 SMNVEV (reference sequence). Construction of the TCRbeta library involved unique molecular identifiers. TCRdb ran MiXCR on the PCR reads and lists one entry per CDR3 protein. In the table there are about 460,000 distinct CDR3 sequences, more than 9.5% of which are singletons. This chain joins TRBV27 and TRBJ2-3; 9 nucleotides match TRBD2. The source is a female patient between 2 and 15 years old who had a stem cell transplant for aplastic anemia, so the T cells may come from the graft donor. This specimen consisted of PBMCs, mostly from graft donor cells, obtained 180 days after TCRalphabeta/CD19-depleted stem cell transplant. The CDR3 DNA reads TGTGCCAGCAGTTCAACCCCGGGACTAGCTCCCGCCCTGGATACGCAGTATTTT. It translates to CASSSTPGLAPALDTQYF.